These 21 T cell receptor beta chains were all obtained from the same sample, sequenced in a study of T cells in Graves' hyperthyroidism and ophthalmopathy. TCR beta CDR3 sequences were amplified from RNA transcripts. The TCR CDR3 was amplified in a first-round RT-PCR using the HTBI primer set. Using its own MiXCR run on the multiplex PCR reads, TCRdb lists one record per CDR3 protein. This sample has about 710,000 distinct CDR3 sequences, with 15% to 20% found just once. The sample comprised blood. These receptors all come from a man between 18 and 29 years old with Graves' hyperthyroidism.

This clonotype was observed a few times. The genes are TRBV7-9 and TRBJ2-3; TRBD2 aligns across 13 bases. The CDR3 extends over 15 amino acids. V trimming: 5 bases; J trimming: 8 bases; junction bases outside the gene matches: 7. CDR1 and CDR2 from the germline V gene are SEHNR and FQNEAQ (reference sequence). CDR3 region: CASSLGLAGVGTQYF. The DNA for the CDR3 is TGTGCCAGCAGCCTCGGACTAGCGGGAGTAGGTACGCAGTATTTT.

This clonotype was seen at least ten times. The chain has TRBV28 and TRBJ1-2, with 9 bases matching TRBD1. The CDR3 length is 19 residues. Trimming removed 6 bases from V and 3 bases from J; junction bases left unmatched: 20. The V gene's germline CDR1 is MDHEN and CDR2 SYDVKM. As DNA, the CDR3 is TGTGCCAGCAGCCTTCAACCGGGACAGGGTTCGCCCTTTGACTATGGCTACACCTTC. Its protein is CASSLQPGQGSPFDYGYTF.

As for this clonotype: A single base separates this from a much larger clone, so it may be a read error. This chain uses TRBV6-2 or TRBV6-3 with TRBJ1-1; no firm D call. This CDR3 contains 15 residues. Germline V gives CDR1 MNHEY, CDR2 SVGEGT. CDR3 nucleotide sequence: TGTGCCAGCAGTGAATACAGTCCAAAGAACAGTGAAGCTTTCTTT. Translating gives CASSEYSPKNSEAFF.

This clonotype appeared many times. The rearrangement uses TRBV11-2 and TRBJ2-3; 7 bases are a match to TRBD2. This CDR3 contains 15 residues. V shed 6 bases and J 3 bases; nucleotides not matched to a gene: 9. Germline values: CDR1 SGHAT, CDR2 FQNNGV. CDR3 sequence reads: CASRISGGGTDTQYF. In DNA, the CDR3 is TGTGCCAGCAGGATCTCGGGGGGAGGGACAGATACGCAGTATTTT.

This clonotype was found many times. The chain has TRBV30 and TRBJ1-1; 7 bases are shared with TRBD1. The CDR3 is made up of 13 amino acids. Germline V gene lookup returns CDR1 GTSNPN and CDR2 SVGIG (reference sequence). The CDR3: CAKSQGVGTEAFF. In nucleotides, the CDR3 is TGTGCAAAATCTCAGGGGGTCGGGACTGAAGCTTTCTTT.

This clonotype appeared a few times. The chain is built from TRBV27 and TRBJ2-4; D uncertain. The CDR3 length is 15 residues. Per the germline V gene, CDR1 is MNHEY and CDR2 is SMNVEV (reference sequence). V was cut by 2 bases and J by 0 bases, with 8 bases left in between. DNA for the CDR3: TGTGCCAGCAGTTTACTACCACTAGCCAAAAACATTCAGTACTTC. This translates into CASSLLPLAKNIQYF.

The sample holds many counts of this clonotype. This chain joins TRBV6-2 or TRBV6-3 and TRBJ2-7; D gene ambiguous. This CDR3 region has 15 residues. The germline CDR1 and CDR2 sequences are MNHEY and SVGEGT. Trimming shortened V by 0 bases and J by 2 bases, and 11 bases separated the two germline ends. CDR3 region: CASSYSSSGTYEQYF. Here the CDR3 DNA reads TGTGCCAGCAGTTACTCATCCAGTGGGACCTACGAGCAGTACTTC.

A few counts support this clonotype. The rearrangement joins TRBV20-1 to TRBJ1-1; D is perhaps TRBD1 (5 bases). Per the germline V gene, CDR1 is DFQATT and CDR2 is SNEGSKA (reference sequence). This CDR3 is built from 14 residues. Trimming took 1 base from V and 0 from J, leaving 9 bases between them. Written as DNA, the CDR3 is TGCAGTGCTAGAGTTGGACACCTGAACACTGAAGCTTTCTTT. This sequence encodes CSARVGHLNTEAFF.

This chain links TRBV19 with TRBJ1-2; no definite D call. V gave up 4 bases and J gave up 2 bases, with 11 bases separating them. Germline V CDR1 and CDR2: LNHDA, SQIVND (reference sequence). This CDR3 has 14 residues. CDR3 in amino acids: CASSSSGWNYGYTF. The CDR3 DNA sequence: TGTGCCAGTAGTAGCTCAGGATGGAACTATGGCTACACCTTC.

This clonotype showed up many times. The V gene is TRBV7-2, the J gene TRBJ1-4; tentatively, D is TRBD1 (5 bases). CDR3 length: 15 residues. CDR1 is SGHTA and CDR2 is FQGNSA in the germline V gene. V was shortened by 5 bases and J by 7 bases, with 17 bases between the two germline ends. The CDR3 sequence: CASSAQTANSEKLFF. DNA for the CDR3: TGTGCCAGCAGCGCGCAGACAGCCAACTCTGAAAAACTGTTTTTT.

This clonotype was observed many times. Germline and junction disagree at one end, which may indicate a read error. The V gene is TRBV5-1, the J gene TRBJ1-3; D is unresolved. This CDR3 has 14 amino acids. Germline CDR1 reads SGHRS; CDR2 reads YFSETQ. The CDR3 loop is CASSLEGSGNTIYF. The CDR3 DNA reads as TGTGCCAGCAGCTTAGAAGGCTCTGGAAACACCATATATTTT.

Only a few counts were recorded for this clonotype. The V gene is TRBV20-1, the J gene TRBJ2-7; D is unresolved. Germline V gene lookup returns CDR1 DFQATT and CDR2 SNEGSKA (reference sequence). Trimming stripped 3 bases from V and 0 bases from J, with 18 bases between. The CDR3 has 16 amino acids. CDR3 sequence: CSASPPLVRSSYEQYF. CDR3 sequence (DNA): TGCAGTGCTAGTCCACCCCTGGTCAGGAGCTCCTACGAGCAGTACTTC.

The rearrangement uses TRBV7-9 and TRBJ1-2; D not resolved. Deletions cut 1 base from V and 5 bases from J, with 8 bases between. Per the germline V gene, CDR1 is SEHNR and CDR2 is FQNEAQ (reference sequence). The length of the CDR3 is 13 residues. CDR3 residues: CASSLGADYGYTF. CDR3 nucleotides: TGTGCCAGCAGCTTAGGAGCAGATTATGGCTACACCTTC.

This clonotype was recorded a few times. The chain is built from TRBV24-1 and TRBJ2-2; D possibly corresponds to TRBD2 (5 bases). Germline V gene data show CDR1 as KGHDR and CDR2 as SFDVKD. This CDR3 has 14 amino acids. Trimming took off 7 bases at V and 1 base at J, with 9 bases between the two ends. DNA of the CDR3: TGTGCCACCAGCCGGGGTAGGAACACCGGGGAGCTGTTTTTT. Translation: CATSRGRNTGELFF.

This clonotype has a count of ten or more. This chain uses TRBV12-3 or TRBV12-4 with TRBJ2-5, with a tentative D call TRBD2 (5 bases). There are 16 residues in the CDR3. The germline V and J ends were trimmed by 5 bases and 0 bases, with 16 bases remaining between them. In nucleotides, the CDR3 is TGTGCCAGCAGTACCTCGGGGTGGGATTACCAAGAGACCCAGTACTTC. Translating gives CASSTSGWDYQETQYF.

This clonotype was detected many times. The genes are TRBV6-6 and TRBJ2-7; D not certain. V shed 0 bases and J shed 3 bases, with 9 bases lying between them. CDR1 and CDR2 from the germline V gene are MNHNY and SVGAGI (reference sequence). CDR3 length: 14 residues. The CDR3 nucleotides read TGTGCCAGCAGTTACTCTGACGAGAACTACGAGCAGTACTTC. The encoded protein is CASSYSDENYEQYF.

This clonotype was counted at least ten times. J is TRBJ2-1 and V is TRBV6-2 or TRBV6-3; 9 positions match TRBD2. The trim removed 3 bases at V and 10 bases at J, leaving 7 bases unmatched. CDR1 is MNHEY and CDR2 is SVGEGT in the germline V gene. CDR3 size: 14 residues. CDR3 protein: CASSYGREGHEQFF. As DNA, the CDR3 is TGTGCCAGCAGTTATGGGCGGGAGGGCCACGAGCAGTTCTTC.

This clonotype was detected only a few times. The chain is built from TRBV2 and TRBJ1-1; D is perhaps TRBD1 (5 bases). CDR1 and CDR2 (germline): SNHLY, FYNNEI. Deletions cut 3 bases from V and 1 base from J, with 12 bases between. The CDR3 sequence is 15 residues long. The CDR3 nucleotides are TGTGCCAGCAGTGACGGAGTGCAGGGGAACACTGAAGCTTTCTTT. Translating it yields CASSDGVQGNTEAFF.

This clonotype was seen many times. CDR3 nucleotides: TGCAGTGCTAGCGCGTCCGCCAATCAGCCCCAGCATTTT. This codes for CSASASANQPQHF. The rearrangement uses TRBV20-1 and TRBJ1-5; no reliable D call. The CDR3 length is 13 residues. CDR1 is DFQATT and CDR2 is SNEGSKA in the germline V gene (reference sequence). Trimming removed 3 bases at V and 3 bases at J, with 9 bases between.

The gene calls are TRBV7-2 and TRBJ1-3; D unresolved. Germline loops: CDR1 SGHTA, CDR2 FQGNSA. The germline V and J ends were trimmed by 5 bases and 0 bases, with 17 bases remaining between them. The CDR3 spans 17 residues. The CDR3 spells CASSLLWGESSGNTIYF. The CDR3 nucleotides are TGTGCCAGCAGCCTCCTTTGGGGAGAATCCTCTGGAAACACCATATATTTT.

V gene TRBV20-1 combines with J gene TRBJ2-7; D may be TRBD2 (5 bases). V lost 6 bases to trimming and J lost 0 bases, with 21 bases between them. The CDR3 covers 16 residues. Germline V gives CDR1 DFQATT, CDR2 SNEGSKA (reference sequence). The CDR3 reads CSAAPDEAASSYEQYF. CDR3 DNA: TGCAGTGCCGCCCCCGACGAAGCGGCTAGCTCCTACGAGCAGTACTTC.